Below, 21 T cell receptor beta chains from the same sample are listed, as sequenced in a study of cytomegalovirus exposure and HLA in healthy donors. The repertoire was sequenced with immunoSEQ multiplex PCR; TCRdb's copy has only in-frame clones and lacks some. The sample lists hundreds of thousands of clones, 86% occurring once. Sequences were obtained from PBMCs. These receptors were obtained from a woman aged 25 to 39 in good health and CMV-seropositive.

The chain combines TRBV7-9 with TRBJ1-2; 8 positions match TRBD1. The germline CDR1 and CDR2 sequences are SEHNR and FQNEAQ (reference sequence). The CDR3 runs 14 residues. With 3 bases clipped from V and 2 bases from J, the junction kept 2 bases outside the gene matches. CDR3 coding DNA: TGTGCCAGCAGCTTGGGACAGGAGAACTATGGCTACACCTTC. It encodes CASSLGQENYGYTF. Full variable domain (outside the CDR3, taken from reference TRBV7-9 and TRBJ1-2): DTGVSQNPRHKITKRGQNVTFRCDPISEHNRLYWYRQTLGQGPEFLTYFQNEAQLEKSRLLSDRFSAERPKGSFSTLEIQRTEQGDSAMYLCASSLGQENYGYTFGSGTRLTVV.

The chain links TRBV23-1 to TRBJ1-1; TRBD1 aligns across 11 bases. TRBV23-1 is reported as an ORF; its role is uncertain. With 3 bases clipped from V and 7 bases from J, the junction kept 4 bases outside the gene matches. The CDR3 has 14 amino acids. CDR3 DNA: TGCGCCAGCAGTCAGTGGGACAGGGGGATTGAAGCTTTCTTT. Its protein is CASSQWDRGIEAFF.

The CDR3 reads CAWSPPRGEASGKQFF. DNA for the CDR3: TGTGCCTGGAGCCCTCCGCGGGGTGAGGCTAGCGGAAAGCAGTTCTTC. The J gene is TRBJ2-1, the V gene TRBV30; 7 bases align to TRBD2. CDR3 length: 16 residues. Looked up from germline, CDR1 is GTSNPN and CDR2 is SVGIG (reference sequence). V trimming: 3 bases; J trimming: 11 bases; junction bases outside the gene matches: 19.

This clone was detected only a few times. Here the CDR3 reads CATLPLADTGELFF. Written as DNA, the CDR3 is TGTGCCACCCTCCCCCTAGCGGACACCGGGGAGCTGTTTTTT. The chain carries TRBV6-5 and TRBJ2-2; 7 bases fit TRBD2. This CDR3 region has 14 residues. Germline loops: CDR1 MNHEY, CDR2 SVGAGI. J lost 3 bases, V lost 10 bases, and 8 bases had no gene match.

This clone was counted a few times. The V and J genes are TRBV18 and TRBJ1-2; TRBD1 might be the D (6 bases). This CDR3 comprises 17 residues. CDR1 KGHSH and CDR2 LQKENI come from the germline V gene. Between the trimmed V and J ends, which lost 2 bases and 0 bases, there was a span of 16 bases. The CDR3 coding sequence is TGTGCCAGCTCACCATTTACAGGACAGCCAACTAACTATGGCTACACCTTC. It yields the protein CASSPFTGQPTNYGYTF.

This clone has only a few counts. This chain links TRBV27 with TRBJ1-3, with D uncertain. The V gene lost 6 bases and the J gene lost 0 bases, with 15 bases spanning the gap. Germline V gives CDR1 MNHEY, CDR2 SMNVEV (reference sequence). The CDR3 spans 16 residues. The CDR3 DNA reads as TGTGCCAGCAGCGCGGTATGGGAGAGCTCTGGAAACACCATATATTTT. This gives the protein CASSAVWESSGNTIYF.

The rearrangement links TRBV4-1 to TRBJ2-5, with 10 bases that match TRBD2. Trimming took 0 bases from V and 4 from J; bases not matched to a gene: 5. This CDR3 spans 16 amino acids. Germline values: CDR1 MGHRA, CDR2 YSYEKL. This CDR3 is CASSQEPRLAGETQYF. DNA of the CDR3: TGCGCCAGCAGCCAAGAACCGAGACTAGCGGGAGAGACCCAGTACTTC.

This sequence joins TRBV5-6 and TRBJ2-7; D not certain. This CDR3 is built from 16 residues. Germline V gene lookup returns CDR1 SGHDT and CDR2 YYEEEE. The V and J ends lost 0 bases and 0 bases respectively, with 13 bases between them. The CDR3 nucleotides are TGTGCCAGCAGCTTGGGCATTACTGACTCCTCCTACGAGCAGTACTTC. Residues: CASSLGITDSSYEQYF. The whole variable domain, filled in from reference TRBV5-6 and TRBJ2-7, reads DAGVTQSPTHLIKTRGQQVTLRCSPKSGHDTVSWYQQALGQGPQFIFQYYEEEERQRGNFPDRFSGHQFPNYSSELNVNALLLGDSALYLCASSLGITDSSYEQYFGPGTRLTVT.

This rearrangement joins TRBV5-1 to TRBJ2-3; 7 bases are a match to TRBD2. V was clipped by 1 base and J by 4 bases; unmatched bases: 6. In germline, CDR1 is SGHRS, CDR2 YFSETQ. This CDR3 contains 15 residues. The CDR3 sequence: CASSLKAGEADTQYF. The CDR3 DNA follows: TGCGCCAGCAGCTTGAAGGCGGGAGAGGCAGATACGCAGTATTTT.

The chain uses TRBV6-5 and TRBJ1-1; no definite D call. The CDR3 length is 12 residues. The V end lost 5 bases, the J end lost 3 bases, and 7 bases lay between the germline ends. Germline CDR1 is MNHEY and CDR2 is SVGAGI. The CDR3 spells CASSGPYTEAFF. Here the CDR3 DNA reads TGTGCCAGCAGTGGGCCTTACACTGAAGCTTTCTTT.

V and J are TRBV7-2 and TRBJ2-3, with unresolved D. The germline V gene encodes CDR1 SGHTA and CDR2 FQGNSA. The CDR3 spans 16 residues. Trimming stripped 1 base from V and 2 bases from J, with 13 bases between. CDR3 DNA: TGTGCCAGCAGCTTAGTTCCTATCGATTACACAGATACGCAGTATTTT. Protein: CASSLVPIDYTDTQYF.

The chain carries TRBV5-4 and TRBJ2-1; 14 bases map to TRBD2. J gave up 1 base and V 5 bases, and 5 bases lay outside the gene matches. The germline gives CDR1 SGHNT, CDR2 YYREEE (reference sequence). This CDR3 has 17 amino acids. The CDR3 sequence: CASSPGTSGRSYNEQFF. The CDR3 DNA reads as TGTGCCAGCAGTCCCGGGACTAGCGGGAGATCCTACAATGAGCAGTTCTTC.

This clone was picked up one time. The rearrangement links TRBV27 to TRBJ2-1; 12 bases agree with TRBD2. The CDR3 runs 15 residues. The J segment lost 5 bases and the V segment lost 7 bases, leaving 6 bases of the junction unmatched. Germline V gene sequence: CDR1 MNHEY, CDR2 SMNVEV (reference sequence). DNA of the CDR3: TGTGCCAGCACCCCCCGACTAGCGGGAGACAATGAGCAGTTCTTC. Translation gives CASTPRLAGDNEQFF.

The rearrangement links TRBV7-6 to TRBJ2-3; 12 bases agree with TRBD2. This CDR3 is built from 16 residues. The germline V gene encodes CDR1 SGHVS and CDR2 FNYEAQ. The J segment lost 3 bases and the V segment lost 5 bases, leaving 6 bases of the junction unmatched. Written as DNA, the CDR3 is TGTGCCAGCAGCACCCGGACTAGCGGGATAACAGATACGCAGTATTTT. This sequence encodes CASSTRTSGITDTQYF.

In this sample, this clone turned up a few times. The rearrangement uses TRBV28 and TRBJ2-7, with D possibly being TRBD2 (5 bases). Trimming took off 5 bases at V and 3 bases at J, with 8 bases between the two ends. This CDR3 is built from 12 residues. The V gene's germline CDR1 is MDHEN and CDR2 SYDVKM. The CDR3 sequence: CASSDRGYEQYF. The CDR3 coding sequence is TGTGCCAGCAGTGATCGGGGCTACGAGCAGTACTTC.

The gene calls are TRBV25-1 and TRBJ1-3; 8 bases line up with TRBD1. Germline loops: CDR1 MGHDK, CDR2 SYGVNS. The V gene end was trimmed by 4 bases and the J gene end by 3 bases; junction bases not matched to a gene: 5. The CDR3 runs to 15 residues. The CDR3 DNA reads TGTGCCAGCAGTGCACAGGGGGGACTTGGAAACACCATATATTTT. Encoded protein: CASSAQGGLGNTIYF.

The chain uses TRBV11-2 and TRBJ2-5, with 9 bases identical to TRBD2. Germline V gene lookup returns CDR1 SGHAT and CDR2 FQNNGV. The CDR3 sequence is 16 residues long. The V and J ends lost 4 bases and 3 bases, in that order; junction bases with no gene match: 9. This CDR3 is CASSSGTAGGEETQYF. The DNA of the CDR3 is TGTGCCAGCAGCTCCGGGACAGCGGGAGGAGAAGAGACCCAGTACTTC.

V usage is TRBV7-9 and J usage is TRBJ1-4; TRBD1 matches at 7 bases. This CDR3 region has 15 residues. The germline gives CDR1 SEHNR, CDR2 FQNEAQ (reference sequence). The J segment lost 6 bases and the V segment lost 5 bases, leaving 9 bases of the junction unmatched. CDR3 nucleotides: TGTGCCAGCAGCGTCAGGGACAGACGGGATGAAAAACTGTTTTTT. It codes for CASSVRDRRDEKLFF. Full variable domain (remainder filled in from reference TRBV7-9 and TRBJ1-4): DTGVSQNPRHKITKRGQNVTFRCDPISEHNRLYWYRQTLGQGPEFLTYFQNEAQLEKSRLLSDRFSAERPKGSFSTLEIQRTEQGDSAMYLCASSVRDRRDEKLFFGSGTQLSVL.

The chain employs TRBV19 and TRBJ1-2, with a weak D call TRBD1 (5 bases). V was cut by 9 bases and J by 8 bases, with 13 bases left in between. CDR3 size: 11 residues. Per the germline V gene, CDR1 is LNHDA and CDR2 is SQIVND (reference sequence). CDR3 bases: TGTGCCAGCGTACGGGGGGACGGCTACACCTTC. This codes for CASVRGDGYTF. Based on the CDR3 plus reference TRBV19 and TRBJ1-2, the full variable domain is DGGITQSPKYLFRKEGQNVTLSCEQNLNHDAMYWYRQDPGQGLRLIYYSQIVNDFQKGDIAEGYSVSREKKESFPLTVTSAQKNPTAFYLCASVRGDGYTFGSGTRLTVV.

The V gene is TRBV7-2, the J gene TRBJ2-7; 7 bases fit TRBD2. This CDR3 has 16 residues. The germline V gene has CDR1 SGHTA and CDR2 FQGNSA. J was trimmed by 3 bases and V by 3 bases; bases with no gene match: 11. CDR3 in DNA: TGTGCCAGCAGCTTGGGGAGGGGCTACCCCAACTACGAGCAGTACTTC. This encodes CASSLGRGYPNYEQYF.

This clone has only one observation. The CDR3, as DNA: TGTGCCAGTAGTGGCGCTAGCGGACAATACAATGAGCAGTTCTTC. Its protein is CASSGASGQYNEQFF. The rearrangement links TRBV19 to TRBJ2-1, with 7 bases fitting TRBD2. From germline, CDR1 is LNHDA and CDR2 SQIVND (reference sequence). Trimming cost V 5 bases and J 4 bases; bases outside gene matches: 8. This CDR3 comprises 15 residues.